The source of this T cell receptor beta chain is a study of T cell responses to AZD1222 COVID-19 vaccine. Analyses pooled second doses at about 4 or about 12 weeks. As for this clone: Its antigen is not identified.

This CDR3 is built from 13 residues. V lost 6 bases and J 10 bases, leaving 13 bases between the germline ends. Germline V gene lookup returns CDR1 MNHEY and CDR2 SVGAGI. Some clones are missing from TCRdb's copy, which holds only in-frame ones; the method was immunoSEQ multiplex PCR. The profile shows about 120,000 clones, roughly nine tenths of them singletons. Overall study findings and caveats: Repertoires were collected only later (after the peak T cell response had occurred). Reportedly, nearly half of unique spike TCRs recognized epitopes outside B.1.351/B.1.1.7 mutations. Elevations in Spike-specific TCR breadth and depth followed administration of two AZD1222 doses.

The V call is TRBV6-5, the J call TRBJ1-6; D not resolved. The sequence derives from an adult who received the AZD1222 COVID-19 vaccine. The specimen was peripheral blood, collected 28 days after the second AZD1222 dose. The CDR3 loop reads CASSLTPSSPLHF. CDR3 DNA: TGTGCCAGCAGCCTAACCCCTAGCTCACCCCTCCACTTT.